The 21 T cell receptor beta chains presented below share a single source sample, sequenced in a study of blood T cells in healthy people across ages. A second PCR, run for roughly 7 to 12 cycles, used a sample-barcoded 5' primer plus a J-beta primer mix. TCRdb redid the calling of the 5' RACE reads with MiXCR, one entry per CDR3 protein. The table shows some 890,000 distinct CDR3 sequences, with 25% to 30% occurring only once. These data also formed part of another study, on T cells of mothers and their children.

The sequenced sample was blood. These receptors came from a woman aged 40 to 55 in good health.

As regards this clonotype: Germline and junction disagree at one end, which may indicate a read error. This rearrangement joins TRBV10-3 to TRBJ2-2; the match to TRBD2 covers 12 bases. Germline CDR1 ENHRY, CDR2 SYGVKD. The CDR3 contains 15 residues. The DNA for the CDR3 is TGTGCCATCAGCGCGGGACTAGCGGGCCCCGGGGAGCGGTTTTTT. It translates to CAISAGLAGPGERFF.

This clonotype was recorded at least ten times. This chain links TRBV29-1 with TRBJ2-1; a possible D gene is TRBD2 (7 bases). Germline CDR1 SQVTM, CDR2 ANQGSEA. The CDR3 extends over 14 amino acids. With 8 bases removed from V and 3 bases from J, the gap between germline ends came to 17 bases. CDR3 coding DNA: TGCAGCTCTGGAGGGGGGGCGAACTACAATGAGCAGTTCTTC. This translates into CSSGGGANYNEQFF.

This clonotype has only a few counts. The chain links TRBV30 to TRBJ2-1; 10 bases align to TRBD2. Trimming took 5 bases from V and 5 from J; bases not matched to a gene: 6. Germline-derived CDR1 and CDR2 are GTSNPN and SVGIG (reference sequence). The CDR3 is 14 residues long. The CDR3 region has the DNA TGTGCCTGGGATATACTAGCGGGGAACAATGAGCAGTTCTTC. As protein: CAWDILAGNNEQFF.

This clonotype was seen a few times. This chain joins TRBV5-5 and TRBJ1-2; perhaps TRBD1 as D (5 bases). Between the trimmed V and J ends, which lost 5 bases and 8 bases, there was a span of 19 bases. Germline lookup yields CDR1 SGHKS and CDR2 YYEKEE (reference sequence). The CDR3 contains 14 residues. CDR3 sequence: CASSPLQAEIGYTF. As DNA, the CDR3 is TGTGCCAGCAGTCCGCTACAGGCAGAAATAGGCTACACCTTC.

The chain couples TRBV27 to TRBJ1-5, with 9 bases matching TRBD1. V dropped 0 bases and J dropped 6; count of bases not matched to a gene: 6. The CDR3 is 16 residues long. Germline CDR1 is MNHEY and CDR2 is SMNVEV (reference sequence). CDR3 nucleotide sequence: TGTGCCAGCAGTTTATCGGCACAGGGGGCGCGTCAGCCCCAGCATTTT. Its translation: CASSLSAQGARQPQHF.

A word on this clonotype: Germline and junction disagree at one end, which may indicate a read error. The chain joins TRBV12-3 or TRBV12-4 to TRBJ2-1, with D tentatively TRBD2 (5 bases). The CDR3 is 16 residues long. CDR3 region: CVSSPVSGFRYDEQFF. In nucleotides, the CDR3 is TGTGTCAGCAGCCCAGTTTCGGGGTTTCGATACGATGAGCAGTTCTTC.

V gene TRBV5-1 combines with J gene TRBJ2-1; D is unresolved. V lost 4 bases, J lost 7 bases, and 6 bases lay in between. Germline CDR1 SGHRS, CDR2 YFSETQ. The CDR3 length is 11 residues. The CDR3 sequence is CASSTINEQFF. CDR3 nucleotide sequence: TGCGCCAGCAGCACTATAAATGAGCAGTTCTTC.

A few counts support this clonotype. One end of the junction is discordant with germline, which a read error may explain. J is TRBJ1-1 and V is TRBV18, with 8 positions matching TRBD1. The CDR3 covers 15 residues. Germline V gene sequence: CDR1 KGHSH, CDR2 LQKENI. The CDR3 spells CAGSPGQGTLGEAFF. The CDR3, as DNA: TGTGCCGGCTCACCAGGACAGGGCACATTGGGTGAAGCTTTCTTT. Looking up the rest from reference TRBV18 and TRBJ1-1 gives the full variable domain: NAGVMQNPRHLVRRRGQEARLRCSPMKGHSHVYWYRQLPEEGLKFMVYLQKENIIDESGMPKERFSAEFPKEGPSILRIQQVVRGDSAAYFCAGSPGQGTLGEAFFGQGTRLTVV.

Only a few counts were recorded for this clonotype. The chain couples TRBV5-1 to TRBJ1-2; D may be TRBD1 (5 bases). Germline V gene sequence: CDR1 SGHRS, CDR2 YFSETQ. V shed 4 bases and J shed 4 bases, with 20 bases lying between them. CDR3 size: 16 residues. The CDR3 coding sequence is TGCGCCAGCAGCCTCAACAACGGACCGGGGACCTATGGCTACACCTTC. Its protein is CASSLNNGPGTYGYTF.

This rearrangement joins TRBV28 to TRBJ1-4; D call uncertain. The CDR3 spans 15 residues. Trimming pared 5 bases from V and 2 bases from J, leaving 12 bases between. Looked up from germline, CDR1 is MDHEN and CDR2 is SYDVKM. The CDR3 region is CASSLRAPTNEKLFF. In DNA, the CDR3 is TGTGCCAGCAGTCTCCGGGCACCGACTAATGAAAAACTGTTTTTT.

Of note for this clonotype: A junction boundary mismatches the germline segment, possibly from a read error. The J gene is TRBJ2-5, the V gene TRBV6-5; D perhaps matches TRBD2 (7 bases). Germline lookup yields CDR1 MNHEY and CDR2 SVGAGI. The CDR3 consists of 17 residues. Here the CDR3 reads CASSYSNNREGQETQYF. CDR3 DNA: TGTGCCAGTAGTTACTCCAATAACAGGGAGGGCCAAGAGACCCAGTACTTC.

The V and J genes are TRBV7-9 and TRBJ2-1, with 11 bases lining up with TRBD2. Per the germline V gene, CDR1 is SEHNR and CDR2 is FQNEAQ (reference sequence). The CDR3 extends over 14 amino acids. Trimming took 8 bases from V and 4 from J; bases not matched to a gene: 4. CDR3 DNA: TGTGCCAGCGCCGGGACTAGCGGTTACAATGAGCAGTTCTTC. Its protein is CASAGTSGYNEQFF.

This sequence joins TRBV28 and TRBJ2-7; no clear D. Germline V gives CDR1 MDHEN, CDR2 SYDVKM. The ends were cut back, 1 base at V and 2 bases at J, with 12 bases in the middle. This CDR3 has 15 amino acids. As DNA, the CDR3 is TGTGCCAGCAGTTTATTGGTGGGTTTTACCTACGAGCAGTACTTC. The encoded protein is CASSLLVGFTYEQYF.

This clonotype has more than one count but fewer than ten. The V call is TRBV28, the J call TRBJ1-4, with unresolved D. CDR1 is MDHEN, CDR2 SYDVKM, per germline. V lost 5 bases to trimming and J lost 10 bases, with 11 bases between them. The CDR3 length is 12 residues. CDR3 in DNA: TGTGCCAGCAGTATAGGGCTTGGAAAACTGTTTTTT. Residues: CASSIGLGKLFF.

J is TRBJ2-1 and V is TRBV20-1; 8 nucleotides align to TRBD1. The trim removed 1 base at V and 10 bases at J, leaving 21 bases unmatched. The V gene's germline CDR1 is DFQATT and CDR2 SNEGSKA (reference sequence). CDR3 size: 18 residues. Written as DNA, the CDR3 is TGCAGTGCTAGAGTTGGGACAGGCCCTATAAGAAGCTCCTACGAGCAGTTCTTC. This codes for CSARVGTGPIRSSYEQFF.

This clonotype has only a few counts. The chain uses TRBV24-1 and TRBJ1-2; a possible D gene is TRBD1 (5 bases). CDR1 is KGHDR, CDR2 SFDVKD, per germline. Deletions cut 3 bases from V and 3 bases from J, with 10 bases between. The CDR3 runs to 14 residues. Here the CDR3 DNA reads TGTGCCACCAGTGATCCGGGGGATGACTATGGCTACACCTTC. Encoded protein: CATSDPGDDYGYTF.

V is TRBV10-3 and J is TRBJ2-3; 7 nucleotides align to TRBD2. CDR3 length: 17 residues. From germline, CDR1 is ENHRY and CDR2 SYGVKD. J was trimmed by 5 bases and V by 0 bases; bases with no gene match: 11. CDR3 amino acids: CAISESTQRGEVDTQYF. The DNA of the CDR3 is TGTGCCATCAGTGAGTCAACGCAGCGGGGTGAGGTAGATACGCAGTATTTT.

This clonotype was detected a few times. The CDR3 nucleotides read TGCGCCAGCCTCTTCTTCCTTGGCCTCCACTTT. The encoded protein is CASLFFLGLHF. V is TRBV5-1 and J is TRBJ1-6, with D uncertain. The CDR3 has 11 amino acids. Between the trimmed V and J ends, which lost 7 bases and 15 bases, there was a span of 14 bases. The germline V gene has CDR1 SGHRS and CDR2 YFSETQ.

In its sample, this clonotype was seen many times. V usage is TRBV5-5 and J usage is TRBJ2-4; 8 bases fit TRBD2. The CDR3 runs 16 residues. V trimming: 4 bases; J trimming: 2 bases; junction bases outside the gene matches: 8. The germline CDR1 and CDR2 sequences are SGHKS and YYEKEE (reference sequence). The CDR3 here is CASSPMGSGTKNIQYF. CDR3 nucleotide sequence: TGTGCCAGCAGCCCAATGGGTAGCGGGACCAAAAACATTCAGTACTTC. The full variable domain, its missing parts supplied by reference TRBV5-5 and TRBJ2-4, is DAGVTQSPTHLIKTRGQQVTLRCSPISGHKSVSWYQQVLGQGPQFIFQYYEKEERGRGNFPDRFSARQFPNYSSELNVNALLLGDSALYLCASSPMGSGTKNIQYFGAGTRLSVL.

The chain uses TRBV9 and TRBJ1-2; TRBD1 matches at 9 bases. V trimming: 0 bases; J trimming: 4 bases; junction bases outside the gene matches: 4. The germline CDR1 and CDR2 sequences are SGDLS and YYNGEE. The CDR3 is made up of 15 amino acids. The CDR3 DNA follows: TGTGCCAGCAGCGTAGAGGGACAGGGAATCTATGGCTACACCTTC. Its protein product is CASSVEGQGIYGYTF.

This clonotype came up many times. The chain carries TRBV27 and TRBJ2-5; a weak D match, TRBD1 (6 bases). The CDR3 runs 15 residues. The germline V gene has CDR1 MNHEY and CDR2 SMNVEV (reference sequence). V was cut by 4 bases and J by 2 bases, with 14 bases left in between. CDR3 DNA: TGTGCCAGCAGTTCAACCAGGGGCAGTCAAGAGACCCAGTACTTC. Protein: CASSSTRGSQETQYF.